This T cell receptor beta chain is from a study of shared clonotypes between healthy human individuals. Study findings and constraints: Rarefaction analysis demonstrated incomplete sorted-subset sequencing notwithstanding large depth.

The germline V gene has CDR1 MGHDK and CDR2 SYGVNS. The CDR3 runs to 14 residues. Trimming left V 1 base short and J 4 bases short, with 10 bases between. Profiling relied on immunoSEQ multiplex PCR, and the TCRdb table lists in-frame clones only, not all of them. This table has approximately 2.3 million clones, 93% appearing once. Donors were healthy HIV-negative adults without recent acute infections or vaccinations. For this clone: What it binds is not known.

The rearrangement links TRBV25-1 to TRBJ1-2; D gene unclear. The receptor was isolated from a man younger than 30 in good health. Some clones in this sample may be carry-over from other donors' samples. Material for sequencing was naive CD4+ T cells from PBMCs. The subset: CD45RA+ positively selected. This chain's CDR3 is CASSELNSFYGYTF. The DNA for the CDR3 is TGTGCCAGCAGTGAATTGAACAGTTTCTATGGCTACACCTTC.